The entry below gives a single T cell receptor (beta chain) sequence along with its context. Its antigen is not known. These data originate in a study of post-analysis software for immune sequencing data. Study-wide findings and caveats: A significant reduction in normalized Chao1 diversity was observed in multiple sclerosis patients versus controls.

Included in the TCR beta cDNA libraries were unique molecular identifiers. TCRdb re-analysed the PCR reads in MiXCR, keeping a single row per CDR3 protein. This sample has about 820,000 distinct CDR3 sequences, with under 70% found just once. The receptor was derived from a girl aged 10 to 17 with multiple sclerosis. Material: blood.

The CDR3 coding sequence is TGCAGTGTTCCACTAGCGGGGGCCCCTAGTGGCGAGCAGTACTTC. It encodes CSVPLAGAPSGEQYF. The chain recombines TRBV20-1 with TRBJ2-7; 11 nucleotides line up with TRBD2. With 7 bases clipped from V and 6 bases from J, the junction kept 14 bases outside the gene matches. Germline V gene sequence: CDR1 DFQATT, CDR2 SNEGSKA (reference sequence). CDR3 size: 15 residues.